The TCR beta chain described here comes from a study of early T cells in non-severe SARS-CoV-2 infection. Attachment of unique molecular identifiers was made to individual cDNA molecules. TCRdb reprocessed the 5' RACE reads with MiXCR, giving one entry per CDR3 protein. The table has roughly 40,000 distinct CDR3 sequences, roughly 4.7% seen once. Ten or more counts support this clonotype. The CDR3 is made up of 16 amino acids. Trimming took off 7 bases at V and 6 bases at J, with 21 bases between the two ends. The V and J genes are TRBV12-3 or TRBV12-4 and TRBJ2-2, with D tentatively TRBD1 or TRBD2 (6 bases each). The source of this sequence is an adult who was a healthcare worker with PCR-confirmed SARS-CoV-2 infection or an uninfected control (not recorded which). The sample was whole blood. CDR3 amino acids: CASTDGTSHRAGELFF. The CDR3 DNA is TGTGCCAGCACCGACGGGACTTCACACAGGGCCGGGGAGCTGTTTTTT.